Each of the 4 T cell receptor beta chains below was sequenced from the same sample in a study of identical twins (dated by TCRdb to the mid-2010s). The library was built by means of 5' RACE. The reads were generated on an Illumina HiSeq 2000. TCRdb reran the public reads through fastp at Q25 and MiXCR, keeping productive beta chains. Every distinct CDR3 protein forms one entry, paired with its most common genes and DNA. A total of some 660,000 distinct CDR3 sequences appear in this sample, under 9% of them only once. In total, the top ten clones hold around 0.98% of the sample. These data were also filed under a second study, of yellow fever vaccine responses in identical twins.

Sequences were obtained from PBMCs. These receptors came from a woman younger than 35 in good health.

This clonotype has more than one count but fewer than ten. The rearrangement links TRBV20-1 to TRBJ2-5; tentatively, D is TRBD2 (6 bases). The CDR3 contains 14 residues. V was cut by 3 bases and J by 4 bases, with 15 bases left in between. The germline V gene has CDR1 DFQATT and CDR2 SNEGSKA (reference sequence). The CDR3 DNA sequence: TGCAGTGCTAGTCTCGGGGGAAGAGGAGAGACCCAGTACTTC. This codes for CSASLGGRGETQYF.

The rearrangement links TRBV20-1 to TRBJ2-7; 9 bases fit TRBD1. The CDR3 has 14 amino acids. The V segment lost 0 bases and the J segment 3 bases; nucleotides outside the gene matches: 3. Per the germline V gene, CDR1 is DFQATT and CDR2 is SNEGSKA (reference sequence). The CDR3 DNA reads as TGCAGTGCTAGAGACCGGGACAGGGTCTACGAGCAGTACTTC. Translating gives CSARDRDRVYEQYF.

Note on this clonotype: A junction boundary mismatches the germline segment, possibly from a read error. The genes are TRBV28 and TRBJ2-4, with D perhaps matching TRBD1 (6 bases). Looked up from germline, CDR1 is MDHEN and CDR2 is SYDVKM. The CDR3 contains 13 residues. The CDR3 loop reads CASSFSRQAIGHF. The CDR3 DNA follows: TGTGCCAGCAGTTTCTCCCGACAGGCTATAGGACACTTC.

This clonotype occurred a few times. CDR3 sequence: CATSSTPSVQETQYF. CDR3 DNA sequence: TGTGCCACCAGCAGCACCCCTAGCGTACAAGAGACCCAGTACTTC. J is TRBJ2-5 and V is TRBV15; weak D call: TRBD2 (6 bases). Germline CDR1 and CDR2: LNHNV and YYDKDF (reference sequence). CDR3 length equals 15 residues. V lost 3 bases, J lost 2 bases, and 13 bases lay in between.